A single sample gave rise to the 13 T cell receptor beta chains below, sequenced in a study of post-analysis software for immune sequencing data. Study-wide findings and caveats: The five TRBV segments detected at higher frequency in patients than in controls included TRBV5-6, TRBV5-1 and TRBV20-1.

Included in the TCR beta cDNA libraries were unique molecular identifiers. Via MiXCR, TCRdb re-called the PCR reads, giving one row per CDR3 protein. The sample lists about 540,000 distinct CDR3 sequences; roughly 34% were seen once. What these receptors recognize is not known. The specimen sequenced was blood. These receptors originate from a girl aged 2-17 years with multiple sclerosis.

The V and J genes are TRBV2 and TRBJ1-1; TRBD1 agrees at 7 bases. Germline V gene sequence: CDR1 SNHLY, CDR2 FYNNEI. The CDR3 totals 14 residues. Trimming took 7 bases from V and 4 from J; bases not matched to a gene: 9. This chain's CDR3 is CASIRDSRTTEAFF. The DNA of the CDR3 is TGTGCCAGCATCCGGGACAGCCGAACCACTGAAGCTTTCTTT.

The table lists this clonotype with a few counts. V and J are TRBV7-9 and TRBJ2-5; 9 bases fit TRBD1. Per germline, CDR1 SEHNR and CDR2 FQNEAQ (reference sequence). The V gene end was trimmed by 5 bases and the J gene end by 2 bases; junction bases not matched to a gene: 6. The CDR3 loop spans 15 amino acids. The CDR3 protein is CASSEGQGLQETQYF. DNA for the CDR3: TGTGCCAGCAGCGAGGGACAGGGACTTCAAGAGACCCAGTACTTC. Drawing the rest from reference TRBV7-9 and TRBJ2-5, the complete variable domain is DTGVSQNPRHKITKRGQNVTFRCDPISEHNRLYWYRQTLGQGPEFLTYFQNEAQLEKSRLLSDRFSAERPKGSFSTLEIQRTEQGDSAMYLCASSEGQGLQETQYFGPGTRLLVL.

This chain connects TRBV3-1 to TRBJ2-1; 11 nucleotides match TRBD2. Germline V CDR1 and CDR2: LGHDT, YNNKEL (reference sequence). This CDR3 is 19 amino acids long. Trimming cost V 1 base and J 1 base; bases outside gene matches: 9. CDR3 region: CASSQGVPSGGPSYNEQFF. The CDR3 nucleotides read TGTGCCAGCAGCCAAGGAGTCCCTAGCGGGGGGCCGTCCTACAATGAGCAGTTCTTC.

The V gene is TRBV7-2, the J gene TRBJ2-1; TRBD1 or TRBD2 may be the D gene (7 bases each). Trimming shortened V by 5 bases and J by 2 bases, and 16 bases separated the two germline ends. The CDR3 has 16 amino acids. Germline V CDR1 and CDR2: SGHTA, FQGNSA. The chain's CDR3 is CASSGSGTATYNEQFF. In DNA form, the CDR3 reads TGTGCCAGCAGCGGCAGCGGGACAGCTACCTACAATGAGCAGTTCTTC.

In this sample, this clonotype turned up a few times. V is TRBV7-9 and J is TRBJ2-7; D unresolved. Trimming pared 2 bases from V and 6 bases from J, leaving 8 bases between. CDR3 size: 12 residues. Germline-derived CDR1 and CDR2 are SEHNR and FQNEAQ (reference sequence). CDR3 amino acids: CASSLFLGEQYF. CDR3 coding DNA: TGTGCCAGCAGCTTATTTCTAGGCGAGCAGTACTTC.

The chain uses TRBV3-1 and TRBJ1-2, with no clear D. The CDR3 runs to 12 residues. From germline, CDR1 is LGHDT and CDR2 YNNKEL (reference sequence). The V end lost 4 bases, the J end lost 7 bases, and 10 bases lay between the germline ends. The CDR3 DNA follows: TGTGCCAGCAGCCCGATCCTTGGTGGCTACACCTTC. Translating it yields CASSPILGGYTF.

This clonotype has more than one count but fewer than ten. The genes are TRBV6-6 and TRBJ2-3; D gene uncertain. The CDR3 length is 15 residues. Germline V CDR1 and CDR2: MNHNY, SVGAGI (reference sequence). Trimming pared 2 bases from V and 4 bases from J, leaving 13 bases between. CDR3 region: CASSYVVPSPDTQYF. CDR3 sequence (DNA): TGTGCCAGCAGTTACGTAGTCCCCAGCCCAGATACGCAGTATTTT.

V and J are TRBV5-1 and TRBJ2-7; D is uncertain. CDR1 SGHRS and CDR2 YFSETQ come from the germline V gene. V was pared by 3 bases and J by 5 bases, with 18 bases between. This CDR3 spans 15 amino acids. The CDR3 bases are TGCGCCAGCAGCTATGGACCGGGCACACGGGACGAGCAGTACTTC. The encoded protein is CASSYGPGTRDEQYF.

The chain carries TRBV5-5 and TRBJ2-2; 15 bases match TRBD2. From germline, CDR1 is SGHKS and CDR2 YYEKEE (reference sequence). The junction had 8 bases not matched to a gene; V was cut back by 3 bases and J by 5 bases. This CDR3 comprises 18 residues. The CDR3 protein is CASSSRTSGGASTGELFF. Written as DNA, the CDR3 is TGTGCCAGCAGCTCCCGGACTAGCGGGGGGGCATCAACCGGGGAGCTGTTTTTT.

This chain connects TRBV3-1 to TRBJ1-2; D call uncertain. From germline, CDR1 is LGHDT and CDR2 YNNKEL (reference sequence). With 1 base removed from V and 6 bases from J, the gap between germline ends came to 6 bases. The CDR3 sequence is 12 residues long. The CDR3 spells CASSQGENGYTF. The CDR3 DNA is TGTGCCAGCAGCCAAGGGGAAAATGGCTACACCTTC.

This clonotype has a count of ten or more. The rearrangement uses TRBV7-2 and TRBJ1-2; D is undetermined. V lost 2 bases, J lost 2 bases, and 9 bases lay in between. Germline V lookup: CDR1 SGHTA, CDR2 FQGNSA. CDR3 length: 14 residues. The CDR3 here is CASSLTGRNYGYTF. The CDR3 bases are TGTGCCAGCAGCTTAACCGGTAGGAACTATGGCTACACCTTC.

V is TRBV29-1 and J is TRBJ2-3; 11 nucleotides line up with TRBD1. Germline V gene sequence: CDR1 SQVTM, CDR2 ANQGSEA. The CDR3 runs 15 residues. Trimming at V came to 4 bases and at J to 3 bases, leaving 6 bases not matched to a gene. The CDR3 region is CSVGPRDRGTDTQYF. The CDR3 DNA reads TGCAGCGTTGGGCCCCGGGACAGGGGGACAGATACGCAGTATTTT.

This CDR3 is CATSEPGQGNEQFF. CDR3 DNA: TGTGCCACCAGTGAACCGGGACAGGGGAATGAGCAGTTCTTC. This chain uses TRBV24-1 with TRBJ2-1; 10 bases align to TRBD1. CDR1 is KGHDR, CDR2 SFDVKD, per germline. V shed 4 bases and J 7 bases; nucleotides not matched to a gene: 3. The CDR3 is made up of 14 amino acids.